These 12 T cell receptor beta chains were sequenced from one sample in a study of cytomegalovirus exposure and HLA in healthy donors. With 60 Vbeta and 13 Jbeta primers, the PCR was carried out. Profiling relied on immunoSEQ multiplex PCR, and the TCRdb table lists in-frame clones only, not all of them. The sample holds about 120,000 clones; around 85% are singletons and the top ten take less than 2.5%. Sequencing was performed on PBMCs. These receptor sequences come from a man aged 30-40 years in good health and CMV-seronegative.

This chain connects TRBV19 to TRBJ1-3; 10 bases align to TRBD1. Looked up from germline, CDR1 is LNHDA and CDR2 is SQIVND (reference sequence). The CDR3 has 18 amino acids. The J segment lost 2 bases and the V segment lost 4 bases, leaving 11 bases of the junction unmatched. The CDR3 spells CASSTRDRGRSAGNTIYF. The CDR3, as DNA: TGTGCCAGTAGTACCCGGGACAGGGGTCGGAGCGCTGGAAACACCATATATTTT.

The chain recombines TRBV5-4 with TRBJ1-5; TRBD1 matches at 7 bases. The V and J ends lost 3 bases and 4 bases, in that order; junction bases with no gene match: 7. The CDR3 is 15 amino acids. In germline, CDR1 is SGHNT, CDR2 YYREEE (reference sequence). Here the CDR3 DNA reads TGTGCCAGCAGCTGTAAACAGGGGACGAATCAGCCCCAGCATTTT. It specifies CASSCKQGTNQPQHF.

The V and J genes are TRBV5-1 and TRBJ1-5, with 7 nucleotides matching TRBD1. CDR3 length: 15 residues. In germline, CDR1 is SGHRS, CDR2 YFSETQ. After removal of 0 bases from V and 4 bases from J, the junction contained 4 bases not matched to a gene. CDR3 bases: TGCGCCAGCAGCTTGGGGACAGGCCAGAATCAGCCCCAGCATTTT. It encodes CASSLGTGQNQPQHF.

The chain links TRBV10-3 to TRBJ2-7; perhaps TRBD2 as D (7 bases). Germline assignment: CDR1 ENHRY and CDR2 SYGVKD. V lost 2 bases, J lost 0 bases, and 11 bases lay in between. There are 15 residues in the CDR3. The CDR3 DNA is TGTGCCATCAGTGAGGCGGGGGCCGACTCCTACGAGCAGTACTTC. Its protein is CAISEAGADSYEQYF.

The chain employs TRBV28 and TRBJ1-2, with D possibly TRBD1 on 5 matching bases. V was pared by 5 bases and J by 2 bases, with 15 bases between. In germline, CDR1 is MDHEN, CDR2 SYDVKM. CDR3 size: 15 residues. The CDR3, as DNA: TGTGCCAGCAGTCCGAGTCCAGGGTCGAACTATGGCTACACCTTC. Translated, it gives CASSPSPGSNYGYTF.

The J gene is TRBJ2-5, the V gene TRBV10-2, with 9 bases aligning to TRBD1. Germline V gene lookup returns CDR1 WSHSY and CDR2 SAAADI. The CDR3 has 16 amino acids. V was clipped by 4 bases and J by 5 bases; unmatched bases: 11. CDR3 sequence reads: CASSAIGQGMGETQYF. The CDR3 DNA is TGCGCCAGCAGTGCCATTGGACAGGGGATGGGGGAGACCCAGTACTTC.

The rearrangement uses TRBV28 and TRBJ1-2; 9 nucleotides align to TRBD1. CDR1 and CDR2 from the germline V gene are MDHEN and SYDVKM. This CDR3 region has 14 residues. The ends lost 2 bases at V and 8 bases at J; junction bases unmatched: 6. This CDR3 is CASSLDRGFGGYTF. The CDR3 nucleotides read TGTGCCAGCAGTTTAGACAGGGGGTTCGGGGGCTACACCTTC.

This chain connects TRBV10-1 to TRBJ2-3; 10 bases agree with TRBD2. V shed 2 bases and J 2 bases; nucleotides not matched to a gene: 4. The germline gives CDR1 WNHNN, CDR2 SYGVQD (reference sequence). The CDR3 runs to 16 residues. The CDR3 sequence: CASSEVAGGFTDTQYF. The CDR3 nucleotides read TGCGCCAGCAGTGAGGTAGCGGGGGGTTTCACAGATACGCAGTATTTT.

This chain connects TRBV7-9 to TRBJ1-4; TRBD1 matches 7 bases. The ends lost 5 bases at V and 7 bases at J; junction bases unmatched: 13. The length of the CDR3 is 16 residues. The germline V gene has CDR1 SEHNR and CDR2 FQNEAQ (reference sequence). The CDR3 DNA sequence: TGTGCCAGCAGCCCCAGGGGGTCAGAGATCTTTGAAAAACTGTTTTTT. Protein sequence: CASSPRGSEIFEKLFF.

CDR3 in DNA: TGTGCCAGTAGGAGGACAGGGAACTATGGCTACACCTTC. This codes for CASRRTGNYGYTF. The chain uses TRBV19 and TRBJ1-2; TRBD1 matches at 8 bases. The V gene end was trimmed by 6 bases and the J gene end by 2 bases; junction bases not matched to a gene: 2. Germline-derived CDR1 and CDR2 are LNHDA and SQIVND (reference sequence). The CDR3 extends over 13 amino acids.

The chain recombines TRBV12-5 with TRBJ2-1, with D tentatively TRBD2 (5 bases). The V and J ends lost 0 bases and 8 bases respectively, with 17 bases between them. CDR3 size: 16 residues. From germline, CDR1 is LGHNT and CDR2 FRNRAP. Here the CDR3 DNA reads TGTGCTAGTGGTTTGGTAATAGGGAGCTCTTGGGATGAGCAGTTCTTC. Translating gives CASGLVIGSSWDEQFF. The variable domain in full, with the rest retrieved from reference TRBV12-5 and TRBJ2-1, is DARVTQTPRHKVTEMGQEVTMRCQPILGHNTVFWYRQTMMQGLELLAYFRNRAPLDDSGMPKDRFSAEMPDATLATLKIQPSEPRDSAVYFCASGLVIGSSWDEQFFGPGTRLTVL.

This chain links TRBV9 with TRBJ2-1, with TRBD2 as a possible D gene (5 bases). Germline values: CDR1 SGDLS, CDR2 YYNGEE. The CDR3 contains 15 residues. Trimming cost V 4 bases and J 4 bases, with 15 bases left between them. CDR3 nucleotides: TGTGCCAGCAGCCTACGATCAGGAGGATACAATGAGCAGTTCTTC. It specifies CASSLRSGGYNEQFF.